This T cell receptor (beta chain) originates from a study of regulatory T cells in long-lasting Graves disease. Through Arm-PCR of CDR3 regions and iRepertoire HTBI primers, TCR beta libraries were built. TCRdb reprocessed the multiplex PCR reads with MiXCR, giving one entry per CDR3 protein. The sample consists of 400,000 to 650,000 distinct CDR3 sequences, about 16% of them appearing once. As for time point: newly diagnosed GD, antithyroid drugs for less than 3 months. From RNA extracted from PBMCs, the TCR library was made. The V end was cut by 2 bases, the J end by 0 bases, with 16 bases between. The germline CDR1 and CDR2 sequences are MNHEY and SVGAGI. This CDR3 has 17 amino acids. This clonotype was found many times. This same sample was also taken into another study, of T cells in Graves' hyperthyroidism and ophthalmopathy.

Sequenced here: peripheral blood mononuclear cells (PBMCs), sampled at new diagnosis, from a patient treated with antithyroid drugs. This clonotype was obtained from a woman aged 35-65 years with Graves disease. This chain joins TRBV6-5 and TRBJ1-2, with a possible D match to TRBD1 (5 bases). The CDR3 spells CASSYGQGPTANYGYTF. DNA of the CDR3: TGTGCCAGCAGTTACGGGCAGGGACCGACCGCTAACTATGGCTACACCTTC.